The 19 T cell receptor beta chains listed next were all sequenced from one sample in a study of cytomegalovirus exposure and HLA in healthy donors. PCR amplification relied on 60 Vbeta primers (plus 13 Jbeta primers). TCRdb keeps only in-frame clones here, not all; method: immunoSEQ multiplex PCR. The sample lists 100,000 to 150,000 clones; 70% to 85% were seen once. The sequenced sample consisted of PBMCs. The receptors were sampled from a man aged 35-49 years in good health and CMV-seropositive.

The V call is TRBV5-1, the J call TRBJ1-2; 7 positions match TRBD1. Trimming took 0 bases from V and 6 from J; bases not matched to a gene: 8. Germline CDR1 reads SGHRS; CDR2 reads YFSETQ. The CDR3 sequence is 15 residues long. The CDR3 DNA sequence: TGCGCCAGCAGCTTGGACAGGGGACAGAACAATGGCTACACCTTC. Its protein is CASSLDRGQNNGYTF. Together with reference TRBV5-1 and TRBJ1-2, the CDR3 gives the full variable domain: KAGVTQTPRYLIKTRGQQVTLSCSPISGHRSVSWYQQTPGQGLQFLFEYFSETQRNKGNFPGRFSGRQFSNSRSEMNVSTLELGDSALYLCASSLDRGQNNGYTFGSGTRLTVV.

V and J are TRBV7-2 and TRBJ2-7, with D perhaps matching TRBD1 (5 bases). The CDR3 runs to 13 residues. CDR1 and CDR2 from the germline V gene are SGHTA and FQGNSA. V was cut by 3 bases and J by 6 bases, with 12 bases left in between. CDR3 region: CASSLIDRREQYF. Here the CDR3 DNA reads TGTGCCAGCAGCTTGATAGACAGACGCGAGCAGTACTTC.

The V call is TRBV6-1, the J call TRBJ1-5; no reliable D call. Deletions cut 6 bases from V and 0 bases from J, with 9 bases between. The germline V gene encodes CDR1 MNHNS and CDR2 SASEGT. The CDR3 loop spans 14 amino acids. The CDR3 sequence is CASSVRDSNQPQHF. Written as DNA, the CDR3 is TGTGCCAGCAGCGTCCGGGATAGCAATCAGCCCCAGCATTTT.

J is TRBJ2-2 and V is TRBV11-3; a weak D match, TRBD1 (6 bases). The CDR3 is made up of 16 amino acids. Trimming removed 8 bases from V and 4 bases from J, with 20 bases in between. Germline V gene lookup returns CDR1 SGHNT and CDR2 YENEEA. Here the CDR3 reads CASSPRSGVGTGELFF. CDR3 nucleotide sequence: TGTGCCAGCTCCCCAAGGTCAGGGGTGGGCACCGGGGAGCTGTTTTTT.

In this sample, this clone turned up once. The chain is built from TRBV12-5 and TRBJ1-2; D unclear. CDR1 LGHNT and CDR2 FRNRAP come from the germline V gene. Between the trimmed V and J ends, which lost 0 bases and 6 bases, there was a span of 17 bases. The CDR3 runs 16 residues. The CDR3 nucleotides read TGTGCTAGTGGTTTGGTAGTAAATTCTAGAGACGATGGCTACACCTTC. It specifies CASGLVVNSRDDGYTF.

J is TRBJ1-1 and V is TRBV2, with 7 bases that match TRBD1. Germline V gene data show CDR1 as SNHLY and CDR2 as FYNNEI. This CDR3 region has 13 residues. V shed 6 bases and J 3 bases; nucleotides not matched to a gene: 4. CDR3 protein: CASRDTGDTEAFF. CDR3 sequence (DNA): TGTGCCAGCAGGGATACAGGGGACACTGAAGCTTTCTTT.

The rearrangement joins TRBV19 to TRBJ2-2; tentatively, D is TRBD2 (5 bases). Germline V gives CDR1 LNHDA, CDR2 SQIVND (reference sequence). Trimming took 6 bases from V and 5 from J, leaving 13 bases between them. CDR3 length: 14 residues. The CDR3 loop is CASRFMGVTGELFF. DNA for the CDR3: TGTGCCAGTAGGTTCATGGGAGTGACCGGGGAGCTGTTTTTT.

The J gene is TRBJ1-5, the V gene TRBV10-3; tentatively, D is TRBD1 (5 bases). This CDR3 is built from 13 residues. The germline V gene has CDR1 ENHRY and CDR2 SYGVKD. The germline V and J ends were trimmed by 7 bases and 7 bases, with 14 bases remaining between them. The CDR3 coding sequence is TGTGCCATCAATGGGGGGTTACGGCAGCCCCAGCATTTT. Translated, it gives CAINGGLRQPQHF.

This sequence joins TRBV19 and TRBJ2-7, with 9 bases fitting TRBD2. The CDR3 sequence is 15 residues long. Germline CDR1 is LNHDA and CDR2 is SQIVND (reference sequence). With 10 bases clipped from V and 0 bases from J, the junction kept 10 bases outside the gene matches. The CDR3 DNA follows: TGTGCCACGCGATTCCCTAGCGGGATCTCCTACGAGCAGTACTTC. Protein product: CATRFPSGISYEQYF.

The rearrangement uses TRBV6-5 and TRBJ2-2; weak D call: TRBD2 (6 bases). Germline values: CDR1 MNHEY, CDR2 SVGAGI. CDR3 size: 12 residues. The V end was cut by 8 bases, the J end by 6 bases, with 10 bases between. The CDR3 coding sequence is TGTGCCAGCGGGAGGACCCCCGGGGAGCTGTTTTTT. This codes for CASGRTPGELFF.

This clone appeared a single time. The chain couples TRBV27 to TRBJ1-1, with D possibly being TRBD1 (6 bases). This CDR3 is built from 13 residues. Deletions cut 2 bases from V and 8 bases from J, with 12 bases between. In germline, CDR1 is MNHEY, CDR2 SMNVEV (reference sequence). The CDR3 DNA reads as TGTGCCAGCAGTTTAGGGGGCAGCTCCGAAGCTTTCTTT. It yields the protein CASSLGGSSEAFF.

The chain carries TRBV11-2 and TRBJ2-3; 11 bases agree with TRBD2. V was pared by 5 bases and J by 4 bases, with 11 bases of the junction left unmatched. CDR3 length: 17 amino acids. Germline V gene data show CDR1 as SGHAT and CDR2 as FQNNGV. CDR3 nucleotide sequence: TGTGCCAGCAGCCCCAGGGCCCTAGCGGGGGGACCAGATACGCAGTATTTT. Amino acids: CASSPRALAGGPDTQYF.

The chain carries TRBV11-1 and TRBJ2-7, with TRBD2 matching 8 bases. The trim removed 3 bases at V and 2 bases at J, leaving 6 bases unmatched. CDR3 length: 15 amino acids. Per germline, CDR1 SGHAT and CDR2 FQDESV (reference sequence). Written as DNA, the CDR3 is TGTGCCAGCAGCTTGGGGACTAGAGGCACCTACGAGCAGTACTTC. Protein product: CASSLGTRGTYEQYF.

The sample holds one count of this clone. The chain's CDR3 is CASKPTGASLKLFF. CDR3 bases: TGTGCCAGCAAGCCGACAGGGGCGAGTTTAAAACTGTTTTTT. This rearrangement joins TRBV19 to TRBJ1-4; 8 positions agree with TRBD1. Trimming took 9 bases from V and 10 from J; bases not matched to a gene: 13. The V gene's germline CDR1 is LNHDA and CDR2 SQIVND (reference sequence). This CDR3 has 14 residues.

This chain uses TRBV29-1 with TRBJ2-5, with a tentative D call TRBD1 (5 bases). Trimming removed 7 bases at V and 5 bases at J, with 14 bases between. The CDR3 consists of 12 residues. The germline V gene encodes CDR1 SQVTM and CDR2 ANQGSEA. This chain's CDR3 is CSEKQGQETQYF. The CDR3, as DNA: TGCAGCGAAAAGCAGGGCCAGGAGACCCAGTACTTC. Together with reference TRBV29-1 and TRBJ2-5, the CDR3 gives the full variable domain: SAVISQKPSRDICQRGTSLTIQCQVDSQVTMMFWYRQQPGQSLTLIATANQGSEATYESGFVIDKFPISRPNLTFSTLTVSNMSPEDSSIYLCSEKQGQETQYFGPGTRLLVL.

The chain couples TRBV30 to TRBJ1-1; D is possibly TRBD1 (6 bases). In germline, CDR1 is GTSNPN, CDR2 SVGIG (reference sequence). The CDR3 has 13 residues. V gave up 2 bases and J gave up 5 bases, with 12 bases separating them. The DNA for the CDR3 is TGTGCCTGGAGTCCTACAGGGATTACTGAAGCTTTCTTT. It yields the protein CAWSPTGITEAFF.

The rearrangement joins TRBV27 to TRBJ2-2, with D perhaps matching TRBD1 (5 bases). Trimming cost V 6 bases and J 5 bases, with 16 bases left between them. This CDR3 has 15 residues. CDR1 is MNHEY and CDR2 is SMNVEV in the germline V gene (reference sequence). In nucleotides, the CDR3 is TGTGCCAGCAGAACCGGGCAGGGCGCAACCGGGGAGCTGTTTTTT. Translated: CASRTGQGATGELFF.

V and J are TRBV5-1 and TRBJ2-7; 11 bases map to TRBD1. Trimming removed 0 bases from V and 5 bases from J; junction bases left unmatched: 1. Germline values: CDR1 SGHRS, CDR2 YFSETQ. The CDR3 sequence is 14 residues long. CDR3 DNA: TGCGCCAGCAGCTTGGGGACAGGGGGCGACGAGCAGTACTTC. Translating it yields CASSLGTGGDEQYF.

The chain recombines TRBV7-9 with TRBJ1-3, with a weak D call TRBD1 (6 bases). V dropped 5 bases and J dropped 0 bases, with 11 bases sitting between them. Germline assignment: CDR1 SEHNR and CDR2 FQNEAQ (reference sequence). The CDR3 sequence is 15 residues long. In DNA form, the CDR3 reads TGTGCCAGCAGCCTCCAAGGGGGCTCTGGAAACACCATATATTTT. Translation gives CASSLQGGSGNTIYF. Complete variable domain (other parts from reference TRBV7-9 and TRBJ1-3): DTGVSQNPRHKITKRGQNVTFRCDPISEHNRLYWYRQTLGQGPEFLTYFQNEAQLEKSRLLSDRFSAERPKGSFSTLEIQRTEQGDSAMYLCASSLQGGSGNTIYFGEGSWLTVV.